Given below is one TCR beta chain in context. The data were taken from a study of blood T cell repertoires in COVID-19. Germline V lookup: CDR1 MNHEY, CDR2 SMNVEV (reference sequence). This CDR3 contains 13 residues. The germline V and J ends were trimmed by 0 bases and 5 bases, with 7 bases remaining between them. Profiling relied on immunoSEQ multiplex PCR, and the TCRdb table lists in-frame clones only, not all of them. This sample has some 200,000 clones, with more than 75% found just once. This clonotype originated in a man aged 35-49 years with active or convalescent COVID-19. The sequenced sample was peripheral blood. The V gene is TRBV27, the J gene TRBJ1-2; tentative D call: TRBD1 (6 bases). The CDR3 DNA sequence: TGTGCCAGCAGTTTATCCCAGGGGTATGGCTACACCTTC. As protein: CASSLSQGYGYTF.